The following is a T cell receptor (beta chain) sequence with its context. Its antigen is still unknown. Base qualities are not recorded, but no much larger clone differs from it by a single base. The immunoSEQ Assay was the method used to sequence TCRbeta CDR3 regions. After extraction, genomic DNA underwent amplification by bias-controlled multiplex PCR, followed by high-throughput sequencing. The paper's processing steps were these. To quantify the absolute abundance of every unique TCRbeta CDR3 region, sequences were collapsed and filtered. T cell fraction was estimated by normalizing TCRbeta template counts to usable DNA, which was measured by amplifying reference genes present in all nucleated cells. Repertoire TCRs were annotated as SARS-CoV-2-specific by exact matching of V gene, CDR3 amino acid sequence and J gene to a known reactive TCR set. MIRA supplied the reference SARS-CoV-2 TCR set, which was filtered for enrichment in COVID-19-positive ImmuneCODE repertoires so that public or cross-reactive TCRs were removed. Using the MIRA antigens, annotated TCRs were further analysed by specific ORF or by position within an ORF. Breadth was defined as annotated unique rearrangements over total unique productive rearrangements; depth was the summed frequency of those rearrangements. Two-sided Wilcoxon rank-sum tests were used to compare TCR breadth between groups. This immuneACCESS table, as held by TCRdb, lists in-frame sequences with V and J called but not all clones. Of the missing ones, under half trace to an unresolved V gene in checked studies; the others have no known cause. The DNA was the basis for D and trimming; V, J and clone size are from that table. This sample gives roughly 330,000 clones in total; roughly 90% of them show up just once. Around 5.5% of the sample comes from the top ten.

This specimen's treatment or condition label, per the study, means: some 20 received Ad26.COV2.S at low or high dose, single or two shots; about 5 received placebo; per-sample allocation not given. Repertoires of vaccine and placebo recipients were sequenced from samples taken on day 63 after the first injection. Cohort 1b enrolled roughly 25 adults aged 18-55 years at a single site in Boston, USA, between 29 July and 7 August 2020. As a vaccine, Ad26.COV2.S was a replication-incompetent adenovirus type 26 vector that expressed a prefusion-stabilized SARS-CoV-2 spike protein derived from the original Wuhan strain. The data originate from a study of Ad26.COV2.S vaccination and SARS-CoV-2 variants (dated by TCRdb to the early 2020s). Some background on the complete study: Vaccine-arm donors were drawn from COV1001, a multicentre, randomized, double-blind, placebo-controlled phase I-IIa trial of Ad26.COV2.S in healthy adults. Ad26.COV2.S was administered intramuscularly at a dose of 5x10^10 or 1x10^11 viral particles, either as one shot or as two shots given 56 days apart. The specificity and breadth of SARS-CoV-2-reactive T cell receptors after Ad26.COV2.S vaccination were assessed by TCRbeta repertoire sequencing. A total of around 32 samples were included in the TCR-sequenced set, comprising around 19 Ad26.COV2.S vaccine recipients, 5 placebo recipients and 8 SARS-CoV-2 convalescent individuals. Trial participants were randomized into five groups of five, in which low-dose or high-dose Ad26.COV2.S was given once or twice, or placebo was given on both occasions. Investigators did not know the trial group allocation while performing experiments and assessing outcomes.

Broad study findings and their caveats: After vaccination, substantial breadth of spike-specific CD8+ and CD4+ T cell responses was reported. The study lacked the statistical power to compare responses across vaccine doses or regimens. Vaccine and placebo recipients had similar non-spike TCR breadth, a finding consistent with the vaccine containing only spike. It was noted by the authors that total T cell responses may have been underestimated by the TCR breadth and depth analyses. Spike-specific TCR breadth was higher in Ad26.COV2.S recipients than in placebo recipients (P = 0.0014).

The material was peripheral blood, obtained in a trial of Ad26.COV2.S vaccine versus placebo. This TCR was sampled from a person aged 18-65 years who received the Ad26.COV2.S COVID-19 vaccine or a placebo.

CDR3 sequence: CASSFGARGEKLFF. The DNA sequence reads TGTGCCAGCAGCTTTGGGGCGCGGGGTGAAAAACTGTTTTTT. This chain is built from TRBV7-9 and TRBJ1-4; TRBD1 is a weak D gene call, 5 bases matching. Its CDR3 holds 14 amino acids, cysteine through phenylalanine. The retained sequence is limited to the CDR3, 42 bases, with the frame set at the first base. V is pared back by 3 bases and J by 7 bases, with 12 bases lying between the germline termini. Via the germline V gene (reference sequence), CDR1 is SEHNR and CDR2 FQNEAQ.